This entry features one TCR beta chain sequence. Its antigen is not known. This CDR3 region has 13 residues. Trimming took 4 bases from V and 5 from J, leaving 15 bases between them. Germline V gene sequence: CDR1 SQVTM, CDR2 ANQGSEA. These data are taken from a study of beta chain features in type 1 diabetes. Looking at the study overall: Across the samples, approximately 98,000,000 sorted cells were examined in total. Study results and limitations: Diminished insertions and augmented deletions at VDJ junctions characterized type 1 diabetes patients. All four CD4+ subsets from Type 1 diabetes patients carried moderately but significantly shorter TCRB CDR3s.

TCRB transcripts that were expressed got sequenced, as all of the isolated RNA had been reverse transcribed. Method: immunoSEQ multiplex PCR; TCRdb's copy keeps in-frame clones and lacks some. The sample lists 95,000 to 150,000 clones, 15% to 20% seen once, with 2.3% in the top ten. The sequence was collected from a man aged 25 to 40 with type 1 diabetes. The material sequenced was central memory CD4+ T cells from blood. The rearrangement joins TRBV29-1 to TRBJ2-7; D gene uncertain. As DNA, the CDR3 is TGCAGCGTTGTACCTAACCCTGGGCACGAGCAGTACTTC. It translates to CSVVPNPGHEQYF.